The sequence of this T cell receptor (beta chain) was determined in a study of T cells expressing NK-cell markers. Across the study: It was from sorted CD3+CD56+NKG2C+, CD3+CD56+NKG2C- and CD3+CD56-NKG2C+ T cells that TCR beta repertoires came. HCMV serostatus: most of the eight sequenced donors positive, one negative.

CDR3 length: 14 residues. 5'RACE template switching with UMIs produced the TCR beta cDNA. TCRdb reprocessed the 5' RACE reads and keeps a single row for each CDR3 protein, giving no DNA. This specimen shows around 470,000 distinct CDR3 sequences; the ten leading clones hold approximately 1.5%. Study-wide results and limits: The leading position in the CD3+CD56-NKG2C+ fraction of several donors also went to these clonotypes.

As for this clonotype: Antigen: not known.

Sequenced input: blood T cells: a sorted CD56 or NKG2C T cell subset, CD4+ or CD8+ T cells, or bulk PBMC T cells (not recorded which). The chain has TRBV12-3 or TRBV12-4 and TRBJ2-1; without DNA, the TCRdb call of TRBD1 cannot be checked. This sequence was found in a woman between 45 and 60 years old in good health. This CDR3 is CASRPPRGSYEQFF.